The clone carrying this T cell receptor (beta chain) was detected many times. Unique molecular identifiers tagged the TCRbeta library. MiXCR, applied by TCRdb to the PCR reads, yields one record per CDR3 protein. The sample has more than 90,000 distinct CDR3 sequences, about 8% seen once. CDR1 and CDR2 from the germline V gene are ENHRY and SYGVKD. There are 15 residues in the CDR3. V gave up 2 bases and J gave up 3 bases, with 10 bases separating them. This sample is drawn from a study of T-cell reconstitution after alpha-beta-depleted transplantation in children. The source material was PBMCs from the stem cell graft donor, sampled from the stem cell graft. V gene TRBV10-3 combines with J gene TRBJ2-2; TRBD1 is a possible D gene (8 bases). The TCR was taken from a human donor who donated a stem cell graft to a child with congenital amegakaryocytic thrombocytopenia. The CDR3 protein is CAISETGGDTGELFF. CDR3 nucleotides: TGTGCCATCAGTGAGACAGGGGGGGACACCGGGGAGCTGTTTTTT.